This is a list of T cell receptor beta chains from one sample in a study of cytomegalovirus exposure and HLA in healthy donors. Libraries were prepared by immunoSEQ multiplex PCR; TCRdb keeps only in-frame clonotypes and omits some of them. The sample has about 130,000 clones, 70% to 80% seen once. The material sequenced was PBMCs. The receptors shown here come from a man aged 40-49 years in good health and CMV-seronegative. CDR3s include the opening cysteine and the closing phenylalanine or tryptophan. D genes are given only for firm matches. Only some rows state a clone size, as once, few, many or a class for expanded clones.

d_gene	v_gene	abundance	j_gene	CDR3nt	CDR3aa
.	TRBV19	.	TRBJ1-5	TGTGCCAGTAGTACCTCGGGGCAGGGGTTTCAGCCCCAGCATTTT	CASSTSGQGFQPQHF
TRBD1	TRBV7-3	.	TRBJ2-7	TGTGCCAGCAGCTTACGAGGGACAGGGTCAACGGACGAGCAGTACTTC	CASSLRGTGSTDEQYF
TRBD1	TRBV28	.	TRBJ1-2	TGTGCCAGCAGCTACGACAGGGCCTATGGCTACACCTTC	CASSYDRAYGYTF
.	TRBV19	.	TRBJ2-1	TGTGCCAGTAGTTTCGCTCAGGGTTGGAATGAGCAGTTCTTC	CASSFAQGWNEQFF
.	TRBV28	.	TRBJ1-1	TGTGCCAGCAGTTTTGCGCTGAACACTGAAGCTTTCTTT	CASSFALNTEAFF
.	TRBV10-3	once	TRBJ2-1	TGTGCCATCAGTCGACAGGCCGGCAATGAGCAGTTCTTC	CAISRQAGNEQFF
.	TRBV5-5	.	TRBJ1-5	TGTGCCAGCAGCTTCGACAGCGATCAGCCCCAGCATTTT	CASSFDSDQPQHF
TRBD1	TRBV27	.	TRBJ1-1	TGTGCCAGCAGTTTATGGGGGACAGGTGAAGCTTTCTTT	CASSLWGTGEAFF
.	TRBV19	.	TRBJ1-1	TGTGCCAGTCTTAGGACAGCCATGAACACTGAAGCTTTCTTT	CASLRTAMNTEAFF
TRBD1	TRBV9	.	TRBJ2-3	TGTGCCAGCAGGGGGACAGGGAGCGCAGATACGCAGTATTTT	CASRGTGSADTQYF
TRBD1	TRBV10-3	.	TRBJ2-7	TGTGCCATCAGTGAGAGAAGACAGGGCTACGAGCAGTACTTC	CAISERRQGYEQYF
TRBD2	TRBV4-3	.	TRBJ2-7	TGCGCCAGCAGCCAAAAAGCGGGGGGGCCGCGTGAGCAGTACTTC	CASSQKAGGPREQYF
.	TRBV6-6	once	TRBJ1-6	TGTGCCAGCACTAGGGCTGGGGCTTCTAATTCACCCCTCCACTTT	CASTRAGASNSPLHF
TRBD2	TRBV5-1	.	TRBJ2-3	TGCGCCAGCCGGGGGCTAGCGGGCTCTGATACGCAGTATTTT	CASRGLAGSDTQYF
.	TRBV5-1	.	TRBJ2-7	TGCGCCAGCAGCAGAGATTACAGGGTCTACGAGCAGTACTTC	CASSRDYRVYEQYF
TRBD2	TRBV5-8	.	TRBJ2-6	TGTGCCAGCACACGGCGGAGCGGGGGGATCTCTGGGGCCAACGTCCTGACTTTC	CASTRRSGGISGANVLTF
TRBD1	TRBV4-2	few	TRBJ2-7	TGTGCCAGCAGCCAAGAGGCAACAGGGGGCGGGTACGAGCAGTACTTC	CASSQEATGGGYEQYF
.	TRBV7-9	.	TRBJ2-2	TGTGCCAGCAGCTTTTCGTTGCGGGGGCCTGAAACGAACACCGGGGAGCTGTTTTTT	CASSFSLRGPETNTGELFF
.	TRBV7-2	few	TRBJ2-1	TGTGCCAGCAGCTTCGGGGAGTACATTTACAATGAGCAGTTCTTC	CASSFGEYIYNEQFF
.	TRBV9	.	TRBJ2-5	TGTGCCAGCAGCGTAGTGGGGGGAGAGACCCAGTACTTC	CASSVVGGETQYF
.	TRBV6-1	.	TRBJ2-3	TGTGCCAGCAGTGATGGGGGGACGGCCTCAGATACGCAGTATTTT	CASSDGGTASDTQYF
.	TRBV12-5	.	TRBJ2-5	TGTGCTAGTGGTGCGGGACAGACCTGGGAGACCCAGTACTTC	CASGAGQTWETQYF
TRBD1	TRBV14	.	TRBJ2-7	TGTGCCAGCAGCCAAGATCGAGGACAGGGCTACGAGCAGTACTTC	CASSQDRGQGYEQYF
.	TRBV6-4	.	TRBJ2-3	TGTGCCAGCAGTGACTCGTCCGGGTGGGTAGATACGCAGTATTTT	CASSDSSGWVDTQYF
TRBD1	TRBV28	few	TRBJ1-2	TGTGCCAGCAGTTCCCCCAAGGGACAGGGTGTCGGCTACACCTTC	CASSSPKGQGVGYTF
TRBD1	TRBV28	few	TRBJ1-5	TGTGCCAGCACTCGTCCCGGGACAGCTGGTCAGCCCCAGCATTTT	CASTRPGTAGQPQHF
TRBD1	TRBV7-9	.	TRBJ2-1	TGTGCCAGCAGTTCCGGGACAGGGCGAGGGGTTGAGCAGTTCTTC	CASSSGTGRGVEQFF
.	TRBV27	.	TRBJ1-1	TGTGCCAGCAGTTCCCCCTTACGGACTGAAGCTTTCTTT	CASSSPLRTEAFF
TRBD1	TRBV5-4	.	TRBJ1-1	TGTGCCAGCAGCGCGGGACAGCAGAACACTGAAGCTTTCTTT	CASSAGQQNTEAFF
TRBD1	TRBV19	few	TRBJ1-6	TGTGCCAGTAGTATAGAAGGACAGGGGGTTTCACCCCTCCACTTT	CASSIEGQGVSPLHF
.	TRBV14	few	TRBJ2-5	TGTGCCAGCAGCCAAGCCGCAAGCAACCAAGAGACCCAGTACTTC	CASSQAASNQETQYF
.	TRBV7-2	.	TRBJ2-2	TGTGCCAGCAGCCCTCGACAGTACGCGAACACCGGGGAGCTGTTTTTT	CASSPRQYANTGELFF
.	TRBV6-5	.	TRBJ2-2	TGTGCCAGCAGTCTCGACAGCGGGGAGCTGTTTTTT	CASSLDSGELFF
TRBD1	TRBV9	.	TRBJ1-2	TGTGCCAGCAGCGCCCAGACAGGGGGAACACTCTATGGCTACACCTTC	CASSAQTGGTLYGYTF
TRBD1	TRBV7-2	.	TRBJ2-5	TGTGCCAGCAGCCCGGGACAGCCGGTAGAGGCCCAGTACTTC	CASSPGQPVEAQYF
TRBD1	TRBV27	few	TRBJ1-3	TGTGCCAGTAGACCACAGGGGGCGACAACTGGAAACACCATATATTTT	CASRPQGATTGNTIYF
.	TRBV19	few	TRBJ2-7	TGTGCCAGTAATCGCGAGCAGTACTTC	CASNREQYF
.	TRBV9	few	TRBJ2-1	TGTGCCAGCGGGACGGAGGGCTACAATGAGCAGTTCTTC	CASGTEGYNEQFF
.	TRBV10-3	.	TRBJ1-1	TGTGCCATCAGTGAACGGGGTATGAACACTGAAGCTTTCTTT	CAISERGMNTEAFF
.	TRBV6-6	.	TRBJ2-2	TGTGCCAGCAGCTCACAGGGGAACACCGGGGAGCTGTTTTTT	CASSSQGNTGELFF
.	TRBV7-6	.	TRBJ2-3	TGTGCCAGCAGCTTGCCGGTAGATACGCAGTATTTT	CASSLPVDTQYF
TRBD1	TRBV18	.	TRBJ2-7	TGTGCCAGCTCACCAAAGGGACAGGGGGTGAACGAGCAGTACTTC	CASSPKGQGVNEQYF
TRBD1	TRBV19	.	TRBJ1-4	TGTGCCAGTAGTGTAGGCGGCAGGGGGCTTGAAAAACTGTTTTTT	CASSVGGRGLEKLFF
TRBD2	TRBV6-1	.	TRBJ2-3	TGTGCCAGCAGTAAACTAGCGGGGGACACAGATACGCAGTATTTT	CASSKLAGDTDTQYF
.	TRBV7-8	.	TRBJ2-3	TGTGCCAGCAGCGTCGGGTTCTACGGGGCAGATACGCAGTATTTT	CASSVGFYGADTQYF
.	TRBV21-1	.	TRBJ1-1	TGTGCCAGCAGCAAACTAGGGGTTTCCTCAGGTGAAGCTTTCTTT	CASSKLGVSSGEAFF
.	TRBV11-2	.	TRBJ1-6	TGTGCCAGCAGCTTATTAGTGACAGCCAATTCACCCCTCCACTTT	CASSLLVTANSPLHF
.	TRBV5-1	.	TRBJ2-2	TGCGCCAGCAGCTTGGAGGGGTCCGGGGAGCTGTTTTTT	CASSLEGSGELFF
TRBD1	TRBV6-5	.	TRBJ1-1	TGTGCCAGCAGTTCAAGGACAGGGAACACTGAAGCTTTCTTT	CASSSRTGNTEAFF
.	TRBV11-3	.	TRBJ2-7	TGTGCCAGCAGCCTACTGGGAGGTCCCGAGCAGTACTTC	CASSLLGGPEQYF
.	TRBV7-9	few	TRBJ1-1	TGTGCCAGCAGCTTAGCGCGGGGGAAAACGATGAACACTGAAGCTTTCTTT	CASSLARGKTMNTEAFF
.	TRBV6-5	.	TRBJ1-5	TGTGCCAGCAGTATCAATAGCAATCAGCCCCAGCATTTT	CASSINSNQPQHF
.	TRBV5-1	.	TRBJ2-5	TGCGCCAGCAGCAGTGTTGCAGGGGGGGAGACCCAGTACTTC	CASSSVAGGETQYF
.	TRBV27	.	TRBJ1-3	TGTGCCAGCAGTCCTCGATCAGGGTCACTCAACACCATATATTTT	CASSPRSGSLNTIYF
.	TRBV5-1	.	TRBJ2-6	TGCGCCAGCAGCGAGACCGACAAGCGGGCCAACGTCCTGACTTTC	CASSETDKRANVLTF